This T cell receptor (beta chain) was captured by sequencing in a study of blood T cells in healthy people across ages. Each donor was a healthy Caucasian individual from Russia, aged roughly 6 to 90. To note about this clonotype: As yet, its antigen is unknown.

Study outcomes and limitations: In older individuals, TCR beta diversity per million T cells was lower, falling roughly linearly with age. A strong correlation was seen between TCR beta diversity and naive T cell percentage. Aged donors had fewer naive CD4+ cells and lower diversity than long-lived donors.

Sample-barcoded 5' priming and a J-beta primer mix drove a second PCR of roughly 6 to 12 cycles. Via MiXCR, TCRdb re-called the 5' RACE reads, giving one row per CDR3 protein. The sample carries roughly 900,000 distinct CDR3 sequences, approximately 49% recorded once. This clonotype originated in a man aged 25 to 40 in good health. Sample: blood.

CDR3 sequence: CSASGLGQPQHF. CDR3 sequence (DNA): TGCAGTGCTAGTGGGCTAGGCCAGCCCCAGCATTTT. V usage is TRBV20-1 and J usage is TRBJ1-5; the D is unclear. The germline V gene has CDR1 DFQATT and CDR2 SNEGSKA (reference sequence). The V gene lost 3 bases and the J gene lost 7 bases, with 10 bases spanning the gap. The CDR3 has 12 amino acids.